This T cell receptor (beta chain) originates from a study of CD8 T cells in Susac syndrome. The CDR3 has 17 residues. Germline V gene data show CDR1 as KGHSH and CDR2 as LQKENI. After removal of 2 bases from V and 0 bases from J, the junction contained 5 bases not matched to a gene. Reverse transcription of about 0.45 to 1 ug RNA was performed with random hexamers. Multiplex PCR with immunoSEQ amplified the TCR beta CDR3 across 54 Vbeta and 13 Jbeta. Each CDR3 protein is one row after TCRdb ran MiXCR on the immunoSEQ multiplex PCR reads. The sample holds about 120,000 distinct CDR3 sequences, about 94% seen once. CD8+ and CD4+ T cells were negatively isolated; TEMRA cells were FACS-enriched. This clonotype is a singleton in its sample.

The clonotype comes from a human donor with multiple sclerosis. Sequencing was carried out using CD4+ T cells from PBMCs. The chain combines TRBV18 with TRBJ2-1; 9 nucleotides align to TRBD1. CDR3 nucleotide sequence: TGTGCCAGCTCACCATCTCCGGGACAGGGCTCCTACAATGAGCAGTTCTTC. This sequence encodes CASSPSPGQGSYNEQFF.